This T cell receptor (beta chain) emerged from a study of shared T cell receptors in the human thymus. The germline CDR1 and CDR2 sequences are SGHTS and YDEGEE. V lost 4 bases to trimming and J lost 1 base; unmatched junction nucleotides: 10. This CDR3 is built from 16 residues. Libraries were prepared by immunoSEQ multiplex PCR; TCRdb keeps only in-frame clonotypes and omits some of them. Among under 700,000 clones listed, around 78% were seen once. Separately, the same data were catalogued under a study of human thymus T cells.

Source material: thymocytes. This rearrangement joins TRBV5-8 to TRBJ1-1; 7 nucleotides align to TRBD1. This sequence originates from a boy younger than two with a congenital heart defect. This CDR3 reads CASSEPLDRTNTEAFF. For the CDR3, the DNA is TGTGCCAGCAGCGAACCTCTGGACAGGACGAACACTGAAGCTTTCTTT.